This is a list of T cell receptor beta chains from one sample in a study of OX40 agonist ivuxolimab in advanced cancers. Libraries were prepared by immunoSEQ multiplex PCR; TCRdb keeps only in-frame clonotypes and omits some of them. This table has about 67,000 clones, 65% to 85% appearing once. This specimen consisted of CD4+ or CD8+ T cells sorted from blood, obtained in a trial of the OX40 agonist ivuxolimab. These receptors were obtained from an adult with an advanced solid tumor such as melanoma, head and neck, liver or kidney cancer. Each CDR3 is given with its conserved first and last residue.

J gene: TRBJ1-2
V gene: TRBV5-1
CDR3 protein: CASSFGQTNYGYTF

J gene: TRBJ2-7
V gene: TRBV2
CDR3 protein: CASSGTGDYEQYF

J gene: TRBJ2-3
V gene: TRBV7-8
CDR3 protein: CASSLAGSGTDTQYF

J gene: TRBJ2-5
V gene: TRBV7-8
CDR3 protein: CASSRGRAQETQYF

J gene: TRBJ1-1
V gene: TRBV6-1
CDR3 protein: CASSELRDRSTEAFF

J gene: TRBJ1-5
V gene: TRBV5-7
CDR3 protein: CASSLSRGRRPNSNQPQHF

J gene: TRBJ2-2
V gene: TRBV7-7
CDR3 protein: CASSLGGADTGELFF

J gene: TRBJ1-4
V gene: TRBV10-3
CDR3 protein: CAIRGQQNEKLFF

J gene: TRBJ2-3
V gene: TRBV11-2
CDR3 protein: CASSAGVTSADTQYF

J gene: TRBJ1-5
V gene: TRBV7-2
CDR3 protein: CASSFDGGNQPQHF